What follows describes a single TCR beta chain. What it binds is not known. V lost 4 bases and J lost 2; bases outside the gene matches: 3. The CDR3 is 14 amino acids. Germline-derived CDR1 and CDR2 are MRHNA and SNTAGT. The data originate from a study of cytomegalovirus exposure and HLA in healthy donors. Whole-study findings and limits: CMV serostatus was the only recorded immune exposure for donors. TCR beta chains numbering 164 were designated cytomegalovirus-associated.

A multiplex PCR was run with 60 Vbeta primers and 13 Jbeta primers. Using immunoSEQ multiplex PCR, the repertoire was profiled, and TCRdb retains in-frame clones only, with some absent. The data show tens of thousands of clones, with approximately 80% seen just once and about 3.1% held by the top ten. The TCR sequence derives from a man aged 45-65 years in good health and CMV-seronegative. The chain carries TRBV6-4 and TRBJ2-3, with 7 bases that match TRBD1. The source material was PBMCs. The DNA of the CDR3 is TGTGCCAGCAGTGCGACAGGGTCCACAGATACGCAGTATTTT. Amino acids: CASSATGSTDTQYF.